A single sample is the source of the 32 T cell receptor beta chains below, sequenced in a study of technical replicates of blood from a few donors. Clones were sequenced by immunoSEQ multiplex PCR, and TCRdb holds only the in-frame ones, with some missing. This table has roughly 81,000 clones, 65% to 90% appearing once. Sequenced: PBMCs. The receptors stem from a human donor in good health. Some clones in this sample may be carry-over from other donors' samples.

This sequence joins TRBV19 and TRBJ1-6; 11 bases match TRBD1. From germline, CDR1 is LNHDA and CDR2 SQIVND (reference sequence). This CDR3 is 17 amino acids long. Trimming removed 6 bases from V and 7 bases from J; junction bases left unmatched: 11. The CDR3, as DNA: TGTGCCAGTAGAAACGGACAGGGGGCTCGGTGGAATTCACCCCTCCACTTT. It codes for CASRNGQGARWNSPLHF.

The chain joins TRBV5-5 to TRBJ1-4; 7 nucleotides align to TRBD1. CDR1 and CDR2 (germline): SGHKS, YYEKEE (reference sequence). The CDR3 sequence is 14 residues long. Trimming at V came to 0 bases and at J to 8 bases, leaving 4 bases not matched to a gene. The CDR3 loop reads CASSLGQGREKLFF. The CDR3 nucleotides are TGTGCCAGCAGCTTGGGACAGGGCCGGGAAAAACTGTTTTTT. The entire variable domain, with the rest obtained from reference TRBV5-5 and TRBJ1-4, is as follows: DAGVTQSPTHLIKTRGQQVTLRCSPISGHKSVSWYQQVLGQGPQFIFQYYEKEERGRGNFPDRFSARQFPNYSSELNVNALLLGDSALYLCASSLGQGREKLFFGSGTQLSVL.

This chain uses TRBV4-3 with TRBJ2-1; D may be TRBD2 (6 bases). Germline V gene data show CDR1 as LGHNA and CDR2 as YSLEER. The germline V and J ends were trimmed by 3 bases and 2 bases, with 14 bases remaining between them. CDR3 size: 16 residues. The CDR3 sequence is CASSHRLAQTYNEQFF. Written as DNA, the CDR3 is TGCGCCAGCAGCCACCGGCTAGCGCAAACCTACAATGAGCAGTTCTTC.

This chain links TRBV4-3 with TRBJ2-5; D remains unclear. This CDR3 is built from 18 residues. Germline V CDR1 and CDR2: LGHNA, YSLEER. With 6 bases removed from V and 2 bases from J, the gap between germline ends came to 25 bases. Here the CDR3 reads CASSQQTHGPLSQETQYF. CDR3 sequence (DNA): TGCGCCAGCAGTCAACAAACCCATGGGCCGTTAAGTCAAGAGACCCAGTACTTC.

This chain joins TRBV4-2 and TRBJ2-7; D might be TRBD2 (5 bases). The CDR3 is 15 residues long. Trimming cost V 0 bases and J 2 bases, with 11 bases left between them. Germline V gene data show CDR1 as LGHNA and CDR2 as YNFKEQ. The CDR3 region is CASSQDSGLTYEQYF. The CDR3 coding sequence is TGTGCCAGCAGCCAAGATTCCGGACTGACCTACGAGCAGTACTTC.

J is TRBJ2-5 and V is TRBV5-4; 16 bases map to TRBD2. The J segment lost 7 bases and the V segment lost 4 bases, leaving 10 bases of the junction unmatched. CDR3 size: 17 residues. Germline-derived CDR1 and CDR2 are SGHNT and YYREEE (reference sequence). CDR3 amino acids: CASSAGTSGRALRTQYF. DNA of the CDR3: TGTGCCAGCAGCGCCGGGACTAGCGGGAGGGCCTTAAGGACCCAGTACTTC.

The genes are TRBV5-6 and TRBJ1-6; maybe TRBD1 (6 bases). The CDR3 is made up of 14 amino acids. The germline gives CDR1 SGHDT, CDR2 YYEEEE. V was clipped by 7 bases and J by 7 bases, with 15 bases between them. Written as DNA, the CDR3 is TGTGCCAGCGGCAGGGGTCGGGCAAATTCACCCCTCCACTTT. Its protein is CASGRGRANSPLHF.

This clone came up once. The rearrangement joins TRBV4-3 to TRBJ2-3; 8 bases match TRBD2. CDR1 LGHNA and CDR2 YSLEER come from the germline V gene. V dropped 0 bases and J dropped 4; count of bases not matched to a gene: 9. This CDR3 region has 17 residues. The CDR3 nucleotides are TGCGCCAGCAGCCAAGATCTGGCGGGAGGCCACTCAGATACGCAGTATTTT. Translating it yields CASSQDLAGGHSDTQYF.

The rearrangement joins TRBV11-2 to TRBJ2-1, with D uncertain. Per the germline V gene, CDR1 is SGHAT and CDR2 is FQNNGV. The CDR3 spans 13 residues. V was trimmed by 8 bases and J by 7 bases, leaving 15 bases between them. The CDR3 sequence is CASGWAGRNEQFF. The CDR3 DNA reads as TGTGCCAGCGGCTGGGCTGGTCGGAATGAGCAGTTCTTC. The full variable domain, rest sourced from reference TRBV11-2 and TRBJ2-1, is EAGVAQSPRYKIIEKRQSVAFWCNPISGHATLYWYQQILGQGPKLLIQFQNNGVVDDSQLPKDRFSAERLKGVDSTLKIQPAKLEDSAVYLCASGWAGRNEQFFGPGTRLTVL.

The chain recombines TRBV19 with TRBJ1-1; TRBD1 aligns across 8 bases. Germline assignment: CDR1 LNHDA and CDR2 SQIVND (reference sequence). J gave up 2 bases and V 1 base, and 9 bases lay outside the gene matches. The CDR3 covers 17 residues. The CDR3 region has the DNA TGTGCCAGTAGTATAGGTCCGGCAGGGGGCTTAAACACTGAAGCTTTCTTT. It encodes CASSIGPAGGLNTEAFF.

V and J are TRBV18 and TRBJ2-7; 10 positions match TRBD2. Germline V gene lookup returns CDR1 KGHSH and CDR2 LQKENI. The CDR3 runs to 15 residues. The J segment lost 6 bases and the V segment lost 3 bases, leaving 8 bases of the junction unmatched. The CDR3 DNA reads TGTGCCAGCTCACCCTTAGCGGGGGGACAGGTCGAGCAGTACTTC. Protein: CASSPLAGGQVEQYF.

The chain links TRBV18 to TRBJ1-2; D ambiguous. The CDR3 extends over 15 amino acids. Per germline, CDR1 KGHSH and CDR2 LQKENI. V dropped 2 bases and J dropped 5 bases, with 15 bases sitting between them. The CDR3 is CASSPTAPSRYGYTF. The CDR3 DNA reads TGTGCCAGCTCACCAACAGCCCCGAGTCGGTATGGCTACACCTTC.

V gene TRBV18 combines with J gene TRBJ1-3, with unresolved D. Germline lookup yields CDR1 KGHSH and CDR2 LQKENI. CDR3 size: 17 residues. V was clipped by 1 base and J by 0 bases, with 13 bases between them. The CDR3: CASSPLGEASSGNTIYF. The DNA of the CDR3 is TGTGCCAGCTCACCACTTGGAGAGGCTAGCTCTGGAAACACCATATATTTT.

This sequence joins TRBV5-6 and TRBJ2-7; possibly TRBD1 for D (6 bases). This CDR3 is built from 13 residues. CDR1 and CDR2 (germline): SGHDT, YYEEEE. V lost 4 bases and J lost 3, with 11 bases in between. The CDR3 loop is CASSNRVDYEQYF. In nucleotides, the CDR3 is TGTGCCAGCAGCAACAGGGTTGACTACGAGCAGTACTTC. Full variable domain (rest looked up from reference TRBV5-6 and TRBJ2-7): DAGVTQSPTHLIKTRGQQVTLRCSPKSGHDTVSWYQQALGQGPQFIFQYYEEEERQRGNFPDRFSGHQFPNYSSELNVNALLLGDSALYLCASSNRVDYEQYFGPGTRLTVT.

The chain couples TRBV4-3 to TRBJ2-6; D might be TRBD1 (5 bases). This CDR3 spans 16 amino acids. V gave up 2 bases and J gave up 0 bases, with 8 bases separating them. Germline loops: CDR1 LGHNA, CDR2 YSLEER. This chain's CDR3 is CASSQKGVSGANVLTF. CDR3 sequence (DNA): TGCGCCAGCAGCCAAAAAGGGGTCTCTGGGGCCAACGTCCTGACTTTC.

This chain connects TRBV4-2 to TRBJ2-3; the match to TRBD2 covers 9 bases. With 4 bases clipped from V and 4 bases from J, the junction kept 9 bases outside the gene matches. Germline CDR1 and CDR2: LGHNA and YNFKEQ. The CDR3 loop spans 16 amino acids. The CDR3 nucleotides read TGTGCCAGCAGCCCAAGGGGTAGCGGGGGCCCAGATACGCAGTATTTT. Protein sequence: CASSPRGSGGPDTQYF.

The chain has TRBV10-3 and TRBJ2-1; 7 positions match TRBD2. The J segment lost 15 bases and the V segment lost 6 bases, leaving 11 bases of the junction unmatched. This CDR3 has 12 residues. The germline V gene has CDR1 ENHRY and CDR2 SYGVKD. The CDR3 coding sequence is TGTGCCATCAGCGACCCGGGACTACATCCGTTCTTC. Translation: CAISDPGLHPFF.

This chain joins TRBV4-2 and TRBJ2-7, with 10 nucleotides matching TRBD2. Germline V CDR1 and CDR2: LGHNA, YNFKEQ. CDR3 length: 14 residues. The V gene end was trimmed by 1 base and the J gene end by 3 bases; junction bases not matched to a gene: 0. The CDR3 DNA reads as TGTGCCAGCAGCCAAGGGACTAGCGGCTACGAGCAGTACTTC. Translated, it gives CASSQGTSGYEQYF.

CDR3 coding DNA: TGTGCCAGCAGCTTGGGTAGCGTTGGAGATACGCAGTATTTT. This translates into CASSLGSVGDTQYF. This chain joins TRBV5-8 and TRBJ2-3; possibly TRBD2 for D (5 bases). This CDR3 region has 14 residues. Between the trimmed V and J ends, which lost 0 bases and 5 bases, there was a span of 10 bases. From germline, CDR1 is SGHTS and CDR2 YDEGEE.

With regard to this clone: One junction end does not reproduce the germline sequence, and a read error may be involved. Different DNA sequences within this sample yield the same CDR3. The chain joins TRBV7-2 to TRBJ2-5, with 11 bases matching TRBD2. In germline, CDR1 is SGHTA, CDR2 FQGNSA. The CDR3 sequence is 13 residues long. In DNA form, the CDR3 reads TGTGCCAGTAGCTTGACTAGCGGGGCGGCCCAGTACTTC. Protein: CASSLTSGAAQYF.

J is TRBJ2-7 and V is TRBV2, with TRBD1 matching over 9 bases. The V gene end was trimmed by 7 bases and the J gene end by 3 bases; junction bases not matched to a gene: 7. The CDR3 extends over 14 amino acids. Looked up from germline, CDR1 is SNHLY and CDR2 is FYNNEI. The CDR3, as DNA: TGTGCCAGCAAGAACCCGGGACAGGGCTACGAGCAGTACTTC. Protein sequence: CASKNPGQGYEQYF.

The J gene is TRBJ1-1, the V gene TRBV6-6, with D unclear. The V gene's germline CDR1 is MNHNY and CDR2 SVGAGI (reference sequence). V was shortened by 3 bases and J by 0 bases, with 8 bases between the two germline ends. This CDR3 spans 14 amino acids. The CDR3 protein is CASSYPEMNTEAFF. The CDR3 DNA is TGTGCCAGCAGTTATCCGGAGATGAACACTGAAGCTTTCTTT.

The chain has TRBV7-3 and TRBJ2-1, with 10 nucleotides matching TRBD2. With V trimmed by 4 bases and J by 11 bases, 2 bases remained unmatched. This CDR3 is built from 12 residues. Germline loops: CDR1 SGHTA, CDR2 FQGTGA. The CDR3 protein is CASSSTSGKQFF. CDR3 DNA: TGTGCCAGCAGCTCCACTAGCGGGAAGCAGTTCTTC.

The CDR3 DNA sequence: TGTGCCAGCAGCCCCTTAGGGACTAGCGTCATGGGAGAGCAGTTCTTC. Its protein product is CASSPLGTSVMGEQFF. The chain links TRBV9 to TRBJ2-1, with 10 bases aligning to TRBD2. The J segment lost 10 bases and the V segment lost 4 bases, leaving 14 bases of the junction unmatched. Looked up from germline, CDR1 is SGDLS and CDR2 is YYNGEE. The CDR3 runs to 16 residues.

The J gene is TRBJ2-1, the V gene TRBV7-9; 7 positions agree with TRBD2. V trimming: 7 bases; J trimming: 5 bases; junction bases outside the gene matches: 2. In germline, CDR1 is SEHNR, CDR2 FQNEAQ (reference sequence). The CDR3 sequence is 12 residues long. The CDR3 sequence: CASTRGDNEQFF. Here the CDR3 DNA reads TGTGCCAGCACACGGGGGGACAATGAGCAGTTCTTC.

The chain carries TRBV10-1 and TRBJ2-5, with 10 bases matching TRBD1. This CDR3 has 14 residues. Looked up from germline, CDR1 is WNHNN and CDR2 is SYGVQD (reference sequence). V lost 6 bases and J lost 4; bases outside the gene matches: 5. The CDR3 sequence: CASSEGQGGETQYF. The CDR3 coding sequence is TGCGCCAGCAGCGAAGGACAGGGGGGAGAGACCCAGTACTTC.

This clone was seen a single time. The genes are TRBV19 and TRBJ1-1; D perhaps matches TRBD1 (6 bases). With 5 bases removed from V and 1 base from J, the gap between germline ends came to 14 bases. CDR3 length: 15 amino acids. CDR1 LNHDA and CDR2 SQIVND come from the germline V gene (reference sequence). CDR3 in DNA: TGTGCCAGTAGTCCAAGTGCCAGGGGGAACACTGAAGCTTTCTTT. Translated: CASSPSARGNTEAFF.

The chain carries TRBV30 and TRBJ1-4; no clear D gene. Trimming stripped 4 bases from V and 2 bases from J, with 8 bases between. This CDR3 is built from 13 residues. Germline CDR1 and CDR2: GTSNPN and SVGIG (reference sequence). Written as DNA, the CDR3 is TGTGCCTGGACCGGAGGGACTAATGAAAAACTGTTTTTT. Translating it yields CAWTGGTNEKLFF.

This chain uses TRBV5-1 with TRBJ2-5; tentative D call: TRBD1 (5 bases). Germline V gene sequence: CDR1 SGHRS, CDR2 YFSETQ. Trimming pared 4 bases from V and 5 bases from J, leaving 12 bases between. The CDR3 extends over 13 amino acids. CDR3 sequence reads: CASSPGHGETQYF. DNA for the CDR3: TGCGCCAGCAGCCCCGGACATGGGGAGACCCAGTACTTC.

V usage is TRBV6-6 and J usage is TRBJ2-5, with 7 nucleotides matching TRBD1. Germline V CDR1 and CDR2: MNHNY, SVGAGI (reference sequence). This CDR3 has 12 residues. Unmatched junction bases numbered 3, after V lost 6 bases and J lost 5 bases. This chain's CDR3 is CASRTGVETQYF. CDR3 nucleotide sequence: TGTGCCAGCAGAACAGGGGTTGAGACCCAGTACTTC.

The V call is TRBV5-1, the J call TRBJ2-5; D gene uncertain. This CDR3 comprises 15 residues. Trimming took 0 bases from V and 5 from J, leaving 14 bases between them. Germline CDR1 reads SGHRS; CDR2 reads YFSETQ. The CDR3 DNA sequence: TGCGCCAGCAGCTTGGAAGCGTCGGTACGGGAGACCCAGTACTTC. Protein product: CASSLEASVRETQYF.

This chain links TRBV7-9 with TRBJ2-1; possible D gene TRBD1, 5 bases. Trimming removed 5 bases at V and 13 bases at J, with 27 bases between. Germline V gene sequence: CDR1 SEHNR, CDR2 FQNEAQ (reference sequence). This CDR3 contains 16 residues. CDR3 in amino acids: CASSASSGPHRDPQFF. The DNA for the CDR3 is TGTGCCAGCAGCGCATCATCAGGGCCGCACCGAGATCCTCAGTTCTTC.